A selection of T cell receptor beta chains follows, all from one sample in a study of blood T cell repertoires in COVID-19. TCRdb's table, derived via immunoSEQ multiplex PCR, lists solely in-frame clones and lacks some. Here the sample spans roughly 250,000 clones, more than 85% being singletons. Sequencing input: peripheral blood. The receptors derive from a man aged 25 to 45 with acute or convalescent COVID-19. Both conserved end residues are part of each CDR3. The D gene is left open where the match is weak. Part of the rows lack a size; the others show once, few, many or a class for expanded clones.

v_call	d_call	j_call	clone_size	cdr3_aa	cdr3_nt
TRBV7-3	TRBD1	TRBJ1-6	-	CASSFGQGNSPLHF	TGTGCCAGCAGCTTTGGACAGGGGAATTCACCCCTCCACTTT
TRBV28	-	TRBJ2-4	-	CASSFGTGVAKNIQYF	TGTGCCAGCAGTTTCGGGACGGGGGTAGCCAAAAACATTCAGTACTTC
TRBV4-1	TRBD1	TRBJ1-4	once	CASSQPGQGILREKLFF	TGCGCCAGCAGCCAACCCGGACAGGGGATTTTAAGGGAAAAACTGTTTTTT
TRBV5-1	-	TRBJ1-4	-	CASSSDSPNEKLFF	TGCGCCAGCAGCTCTGACAGCCCAAACGAAAAACTGTTTTTT
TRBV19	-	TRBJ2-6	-	CASSQLTSHSGANVLTF	TGTGCCAGTAGTCAGCTGACATCCCACTCTGGGGCCAACGTCCTGACTTTC
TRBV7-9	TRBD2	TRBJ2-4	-	CASSLTGGPRNIQYF	TGTGCCAGCAGCTTAACGGGGGGGCCTAGAAACATTCAGTACTTC
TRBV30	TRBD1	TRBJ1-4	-	CAWSAGQGTINEKLFF	TGTGCCTGGAGTGCGGGACAGGGCACTATTAATGAAAAACTGTTTTTT
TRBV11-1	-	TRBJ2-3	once	CASSLASSGRPGRDTQYF	TGTGCCAGCAGCTTAGCGTCGAGCGGAAGACCCGGAAGGGATACGCAGTATTTT
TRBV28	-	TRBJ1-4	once	CASSLLTGWLFF	TGTGCCAGCAGTCTACTAACAGGGTGGCTGTTTTTT
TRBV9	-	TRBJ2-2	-	CASSVGGSPGELFF	TGTGCCAGCAGCGTAGGAGGGTCCCCCGGGGAGCTGTTTTTT
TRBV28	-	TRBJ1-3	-	CASSSGWGRDQHTIYF	TGTGCCAGCAGCTCTGGGTGGGGCAGGGATCAACACACCATATATTTT
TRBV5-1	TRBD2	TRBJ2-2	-	CASAGGLSSGELFF	TGCGCCAGCGCGGGGGGCCTCTCATCCGGGGAGCTGTTTTTT
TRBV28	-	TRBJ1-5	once	CAIQVSNQPQHF	TGTGCCATACAAGTTAGCAATCAGCCCCAGCATTTT
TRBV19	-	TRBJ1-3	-	CASKPAQANSGNTIYF	TGTGCCAGCAAGCCAGCACAGGCGAACTCTGGAAACACCATATATTTT
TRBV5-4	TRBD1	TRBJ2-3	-	CASSSGHRGLLDTQYF	TGTGCCAGCAGCTCGGGCCACAGGGGCCTCTTGGATACGCAGTATTTT
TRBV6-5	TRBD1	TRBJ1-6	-	CASRGDRVDSPLHF	TGTGCCAGCAGGGGGGACAGGGTGGATTCACCCCTCCACTTT
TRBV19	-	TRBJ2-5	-	CASSIIIQETQYF	TGTGCCAGTAGTATAATCATTCAAGAGACCCAGTACTTC
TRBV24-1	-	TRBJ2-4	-	CATSRTLPGVAKNIQYF	TGTGCCACCAGCCGGACCTTACCAGGGGTAGCCAAAAACATTCAGTACTTC
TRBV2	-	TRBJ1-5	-	CASSGQANQPQHF	TGTGCCAGCAGTGGGCAGGCTAATCAGCCCCAGCATTTT
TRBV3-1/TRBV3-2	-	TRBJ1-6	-	CASSSMSSYNSPLHF	TGTGCCAGCAGTTCCATGAGCTCCTATAATTCACCCCTCCACTTT
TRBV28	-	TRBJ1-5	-	CASSTRIQPQHF	TGTGCCAGCAGTACGAGGATTCAGCCCCAGCATTTT
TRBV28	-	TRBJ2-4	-	CASSFRQGRAKNIQYF	TGTGCCAGCAGTTTCAGGCAGGGTCGGGCCAAAAACATTCAGTACTTC
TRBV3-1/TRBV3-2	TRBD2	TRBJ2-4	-	CASSQTSGGIQYF	TGTGCCAGCAGCCAGACTAGCGGGGGCATTCAGTACTTC
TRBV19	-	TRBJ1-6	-	CASSMVQRLNSPLHF	TGTGCCAGTAGTATGGTACAGCGACTAAATTCACCCCTCCACTTT
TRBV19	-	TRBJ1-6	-	CASSIWAGRHSPLHF	TGTGCCAGTAGTATATGGGCAGGGAGGCATTCACCCCTCCACTTT
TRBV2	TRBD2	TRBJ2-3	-	CASRLAGSTDTQYF	TGTGCCAGCAGACTAGCGGGTAGCACAGATACGCAGTATTTT
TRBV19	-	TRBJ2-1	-	CASSIVVGNEQFF	TGTGCCAGTAGTATAGTCGTCGGCAATGAGCAGTTCTTC
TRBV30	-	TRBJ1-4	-	CAWSTPYRELNEKLFF	TGTGCCTGGAGTACGCCCTACAGGGAATTAAATGAAAAACTGTTTTTT
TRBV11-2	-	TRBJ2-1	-	CASSSYRSPEQFF	TGTGCCAGCAGCTCTTACAGAAGCCCTGAGCAGTTCTTC
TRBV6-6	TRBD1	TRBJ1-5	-	CASSPTGHQPQHF	TGTGCCAGCAGTCCGACAGGGCATCAGCCCCAGCATTTT
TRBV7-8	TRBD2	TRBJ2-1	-	CASSLVLAGVSSYNEQFF	TGTGCCAGCAGCTTGGTACTAGCGGGAGTTAGCTCCTACAATGAGCAGTTCTTC
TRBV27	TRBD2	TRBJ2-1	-	CASRRSGSSSYNEQFF	TGTGCCAGCAGGAGAAGCGGGAGCTCCTCCTACAATGAGCAGTTCTTC
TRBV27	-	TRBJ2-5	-	CASSLGRPKQETQYF	TGTGCCAGCAGTCTAGGGAGACCTAAACAAGAGACCCAGTACTTC
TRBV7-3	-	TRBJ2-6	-	CASSARLTQSGANVLTF	TGTGCCAGCAGCGCCCGGTTAACCCAATCTGGGGCCAACGTCCTGACTTTC
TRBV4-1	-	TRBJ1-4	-	CASSQVYGGGDEKLFF	TGCGCCAGCAGCCAAGTTTACGGGGGGGGTGATGAAAAACTGTTTTTT
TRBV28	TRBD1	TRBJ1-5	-	CASSLGQGINQPQHF	TGTGCCAGCAGTTTAGGACAGGGTATAAATCAGCCCCAGCATTTT
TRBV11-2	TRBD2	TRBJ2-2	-	CASSLGQGWLAGNTGELFF	TGTGCCAGCAGCTTAGGCCAAGGGTGGCTAGCGGGGAACACCGGGGAGCTGTTTTTT
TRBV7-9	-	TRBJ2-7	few	CASSFDSRPAYEQYF	TGTGCCAGCAGCTTTGACTCCCGGCCAGCTTACGAGCAGTACTTC
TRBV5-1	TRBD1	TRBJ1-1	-	CASSLVGQMNTEAFF	TGCGCCAGCAGCTTGGTGGGACAGATGAACACTGAAGCTTTCTTT
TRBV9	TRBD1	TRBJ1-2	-	CASSGGTGTGIYGYTF	TGTGCCAGCAGCGGAGGAACCGGGACAGGGATATATGGCTACACCTTC
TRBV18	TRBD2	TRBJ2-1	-	CASSPRPAGYNEQFF	TGTGCCAGCTCACCGCGTCCAGCGGGATACAATGAGCAGTTCTTC
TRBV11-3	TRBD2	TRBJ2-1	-	CASSPGGTSGANEQFF	TGTGCCAGCAGCCCAGGAGGGACTAGCGGGGCCAATGAGCAGTTCTTC
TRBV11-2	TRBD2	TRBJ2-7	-	CASTPTSGGDRQYF	TGTGCCAGCACCCCGACTAGCGGGGGAGACAGGCAGTACTTC
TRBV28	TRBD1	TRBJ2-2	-	CASRTTTGAGELFF	TGTGCCAGCAGAACCACGACAGGGGCCGGGGAGCTGTTTTTT
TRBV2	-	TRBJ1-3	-	CASTEQGSGNTIYF	TGTGCCAGCACAGAACAGGGATCGGGAAACACCATATATTTT
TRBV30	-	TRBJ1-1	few	CAWSGGESGENTEAFF	TGTGCCTGGAGTGGTGGGGAGTCGGGCGAGAACACTGAAGCTTTCTTT
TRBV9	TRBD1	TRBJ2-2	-	CASSREGQGATGELFF	TGTGCCAGCAGTCGCGAGGGACAGGGTGCAACCGGGGAGCTGTTTTTT
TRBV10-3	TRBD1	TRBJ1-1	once	CAISEQRQGNTEAFF	TGTGCCATCAGTGAACAGAGACAGGGGAACACTGAAGCTTTCTTT
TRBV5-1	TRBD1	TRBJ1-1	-	CASSSGQVQTNTEAFF	TGCGCCAGCAGCTCGGGACAGGTCCAAACGAACACTGAAGCTTTCTTT
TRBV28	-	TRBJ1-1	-	CASRTVMNTEAFF	TGTGCCAGTAGGACAGTAATGAACACTGAAGCTTTCTTT
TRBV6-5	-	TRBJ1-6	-	CASSPPTGPHSPLHF	TGTGCCAGCAGTCCCCCGACAGGTCCGCATTCACCCCTCCACTTT
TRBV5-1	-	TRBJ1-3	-	CASSPDTSAGSFSGNTIYF	TGCGCCAGCAGCCCGGACACGTCCGCCGGGTCTTTCTCTGGAAACACCATATATTTT
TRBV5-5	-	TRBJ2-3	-	CASSLWGSTDTQYF	TGTGCCAGCAGCTTGTGGGGCAGCACAGATACGCAGTATTTT
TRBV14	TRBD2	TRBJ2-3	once	CASSPWTSGGPDTQYF	TGTGCCAGCAGCCCTTGGACTAGCGGGGGACCAGATACGCAGTATTTT
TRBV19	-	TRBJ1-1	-	CASSLGRVNTEAFF	TGTGCCAGTAGTCTTGGGCGGGTGAACACTGAAGCTTTCTTT
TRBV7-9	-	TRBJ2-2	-	CASSSTGTTGELFF	TGTGCCAGCAGCTCCACAGGCACCACCGGGGAGCTGTTTTTT
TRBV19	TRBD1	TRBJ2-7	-	CASGDSLYEQYF	TGTGCCTCCGGGGACAGCCTCTACGAGCAGTACTTC
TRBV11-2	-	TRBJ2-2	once	CASSPPAPRPGELFF	TGTGCCAGCAGCCCTCCCGCGCCCCGTCCCGGGGAGCTGTTTTTT
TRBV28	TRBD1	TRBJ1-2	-	CASSDRDGGYTF	TGTGCCAGCAGTGACAGGGATGGCGGCTACACCTTC
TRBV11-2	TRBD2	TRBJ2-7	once	CASSPGLALYEQYF	TGTGCCAGCAGCCCCGGACTAGCTCTCTACGAGCAGTACTTC